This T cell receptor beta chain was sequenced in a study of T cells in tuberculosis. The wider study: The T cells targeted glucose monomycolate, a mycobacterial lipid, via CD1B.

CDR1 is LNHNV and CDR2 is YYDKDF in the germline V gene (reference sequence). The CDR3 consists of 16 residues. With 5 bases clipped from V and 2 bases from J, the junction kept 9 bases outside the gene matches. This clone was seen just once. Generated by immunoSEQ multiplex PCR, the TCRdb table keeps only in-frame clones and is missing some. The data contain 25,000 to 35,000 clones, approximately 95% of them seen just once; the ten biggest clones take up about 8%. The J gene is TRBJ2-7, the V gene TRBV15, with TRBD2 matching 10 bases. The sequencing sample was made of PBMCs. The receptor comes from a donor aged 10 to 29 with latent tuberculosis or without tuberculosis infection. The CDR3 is CATSGGSGRAPYEQYF. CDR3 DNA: TGTGCCACCAGCGGAGGAAGCGGGAGGGCACCCTACGAGCAGTACTTC.